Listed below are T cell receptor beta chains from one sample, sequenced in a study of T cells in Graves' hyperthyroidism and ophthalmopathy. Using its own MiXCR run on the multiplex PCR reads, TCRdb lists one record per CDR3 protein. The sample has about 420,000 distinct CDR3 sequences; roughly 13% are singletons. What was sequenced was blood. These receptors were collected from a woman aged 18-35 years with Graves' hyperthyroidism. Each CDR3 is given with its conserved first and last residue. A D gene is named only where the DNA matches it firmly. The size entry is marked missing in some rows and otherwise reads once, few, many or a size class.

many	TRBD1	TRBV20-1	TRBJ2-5	CSAQDRAEETQYF	TGCAGTGCTCAGGACAGGGCGGAAGAGACCCAGTACTTC
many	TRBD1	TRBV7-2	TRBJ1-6	CASSREWTGLDSPLHF	TGTGCCAGCAGCAGAGAATGGACAGGATTGGATTCACCCCTCCACTTT
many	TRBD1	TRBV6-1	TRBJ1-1	CASRDPGTANTEAFF	TGTGCCAGCAGGGACCCCGGGACAGCGAACACTGAAGCTTTCTTT
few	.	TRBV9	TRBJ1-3	CASSVDTGRSGNTIYF	TGTGCCAGCAGCGTAGACACAGGGAGGTCTGGAAACACCATATATTTT
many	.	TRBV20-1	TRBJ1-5	CSAPDLNSNQPQHF	TGCAGTGCCCCGGACCTAAATAGCAATCAGCCCCAGCATTTT
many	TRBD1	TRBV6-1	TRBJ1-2	CASRDPGQGEGYGYTF	TGTGCCAGCAGGGATCCGGGACAGGGGGAGGGCTATGGCTACACCTTC
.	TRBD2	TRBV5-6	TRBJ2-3	CASSLASGSRDTQYF	TGTGCCAGCAGCTTGGCTAGCGGGAGTAGGGATACGCAGTATTTT
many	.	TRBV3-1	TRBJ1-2	CASSLTAGGYTF	TGTGCCAGCAGCCTAACGGCGGGGGGCTACACCTTC
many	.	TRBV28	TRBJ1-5	CASSLGGQPQHF	TGTGCCAGCAGCTTGGGCGGTCAGCCCCAGCATTTT
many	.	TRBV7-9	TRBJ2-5	CASSRGTRQETQYF	TGTGCCAGCAGCCGAGGGACTCGACAAGAGACCCAGTACTTC
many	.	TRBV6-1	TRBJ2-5	CASRASFAEETQYF	TGTGCCAGCAGAGCCTCTTTTGCGGAAGAGACCCAGTACTTC
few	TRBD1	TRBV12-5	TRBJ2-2	CASGTRQGASEAGELFF	TGTGCTAGTGGTACCCGACAGGGAGCGAGTGAGGCCGGGGAGCTGTTTTTT
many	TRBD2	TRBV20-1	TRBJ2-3	CSARDLPISEGRVDTQYF	TGCAGTGCTAGAGATCTCCCCATTAGCGAGGGGAGGGTAGATACGCAGTATTTT
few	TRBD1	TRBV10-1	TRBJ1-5	CASRSRDSCSNQPQHF	TGCGCCAGCAGATCCCGGGACAGTTGCAGCAATCAGCCCCAGCATTTT
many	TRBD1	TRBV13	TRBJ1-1	CASSAGTGGTEAFF	TGTGCCAGCAGCGCCGGGACAGGGGGTACTGAAGCTTTCTTT
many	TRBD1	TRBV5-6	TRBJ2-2	CASSLPGTGVTGELFF	TGTGCCAGCAGCTTGCCCGGGACAGGGGTCACCGGGGAGCTGTTTTTT
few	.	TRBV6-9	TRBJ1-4	CASSYPSSTGGVPSAEKLFF	TGTGCCAGCAGCTACCCTTCCTCGACAGGCGGGGTCCCGAGTGCCGAAAAACTGTTTTTT
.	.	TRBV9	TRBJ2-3	CASSVASSADTQYF	TGTGCCAGCAGCGTGGCTAGCTCCGCAGATACGCAGTATTTT
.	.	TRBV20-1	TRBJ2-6	CSARVHQGSSGANVLTF	TGCAGTGCTAGAGTGCATCAGGGGAGTTCTGGGGCCAACGTCCTGACTTTC
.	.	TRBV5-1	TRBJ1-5	CASSSHSGGNQPQHF	TGCGCCAGCAGCTCGCACTCGGGGGGAAATCAGCCCCAGCATTTT
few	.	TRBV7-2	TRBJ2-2	CASIPHTTTGELFF	TGTGCCAGCATTCCACATACGACCACCGGGGAGCTGTTTTTT
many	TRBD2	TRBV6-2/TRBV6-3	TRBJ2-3	CASSYGLAGERDTQYF	TGTGCCAGCAGTTACGGACTAGCGGGAGAGAGGGATACGCAGTATTTT
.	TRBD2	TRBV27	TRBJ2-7	CASSLRLAGVGEQYF	TGTGCCAGCAGTTTACGGCTAGCGGGAGTGGGGGAGCAGTACTTC
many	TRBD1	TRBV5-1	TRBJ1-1	CASSLKLDRGEAFF	TGCGCCAGCAGCTTGAAATTAGACAGGGGCGAAGCTTTCTTT
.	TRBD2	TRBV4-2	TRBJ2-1	CASSQDLTSGSDEQFF	TGTGCCAGCAGCCAAGATCTAACTAGCGGGAGCGATGAGCAGTTCTTC
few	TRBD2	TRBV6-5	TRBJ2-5	CASSYSNAGGWETQYF	TGTGCCAGCAGTTACTCGAACGCGGGAGGATGGGAGACCCAGTACTTC
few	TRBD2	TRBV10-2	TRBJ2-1	CASSRSSGRYNEQFF	TGCGCCAGCAGTAGGTCCAGCGGGAGATACAATGAGCAGTTCTTC
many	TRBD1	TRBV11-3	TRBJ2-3	CASSTGGGTDTQYF	TGTGCCAGCAGTACAGGGGGCGGCACAGATACGCAGTATTTT
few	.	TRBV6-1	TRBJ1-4	CASNPGRQEKLFF	TGTGCCAGCAACCCGGGCCGCCAAGAAAAACTGTTTTTT